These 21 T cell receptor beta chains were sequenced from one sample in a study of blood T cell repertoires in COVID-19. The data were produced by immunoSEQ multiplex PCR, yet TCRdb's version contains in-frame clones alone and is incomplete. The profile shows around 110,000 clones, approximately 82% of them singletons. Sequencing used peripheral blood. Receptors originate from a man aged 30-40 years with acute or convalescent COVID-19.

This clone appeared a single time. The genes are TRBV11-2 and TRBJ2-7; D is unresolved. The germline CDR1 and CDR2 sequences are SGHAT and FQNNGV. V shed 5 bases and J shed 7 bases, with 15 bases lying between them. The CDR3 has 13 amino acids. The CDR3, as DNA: TGTGCCAGCAGCCTATCACCTCCGAGAGAGCAGTACGTC. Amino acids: CASSLSPPREQYV.

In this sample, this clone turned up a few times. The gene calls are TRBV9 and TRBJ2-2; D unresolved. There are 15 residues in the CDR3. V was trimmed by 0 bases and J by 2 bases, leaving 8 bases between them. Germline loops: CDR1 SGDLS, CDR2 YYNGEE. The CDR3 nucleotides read TGTGCCAGCAGCGTAGACCCGGGTAACACCGGGGAGCTGTTTTTT. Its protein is CASSVDPGNTGELFF.

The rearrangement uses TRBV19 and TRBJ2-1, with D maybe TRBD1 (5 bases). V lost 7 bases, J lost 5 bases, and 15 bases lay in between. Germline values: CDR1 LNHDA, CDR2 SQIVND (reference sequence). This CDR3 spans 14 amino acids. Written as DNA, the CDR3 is TGTGCCAGTACCCTTCAGGGTTCCCACAATGAGCAGTTCTTC. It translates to CASTLQGSHNEQFF.

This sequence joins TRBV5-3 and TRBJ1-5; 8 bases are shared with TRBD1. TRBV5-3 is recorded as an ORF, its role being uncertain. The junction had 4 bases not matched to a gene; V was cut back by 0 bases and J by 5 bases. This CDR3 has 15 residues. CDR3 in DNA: TGTGCCAGAAGCTTGGTTCCCAGGGGGCATCAGCCCCAGCATTTT. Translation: CARSLVPRGHQPQHF.

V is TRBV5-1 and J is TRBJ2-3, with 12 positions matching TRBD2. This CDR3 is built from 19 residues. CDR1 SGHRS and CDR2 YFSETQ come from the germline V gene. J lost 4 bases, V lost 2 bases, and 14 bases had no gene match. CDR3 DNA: TGCGCCAGCAGCTTCGGGACTAGCGGGCTAGGACAGGAGTCAGATACGCAGTATTTT. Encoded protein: CASSFGTSGLGQESDTQYF.

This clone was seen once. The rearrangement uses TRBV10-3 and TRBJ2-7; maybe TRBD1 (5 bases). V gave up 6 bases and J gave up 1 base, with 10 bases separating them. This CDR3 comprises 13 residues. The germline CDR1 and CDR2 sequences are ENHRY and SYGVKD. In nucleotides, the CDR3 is TGTGCCATCAGGGACACAAGATCCTACGAGCAGTACTTC. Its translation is CAIRDTRSYEQYF.

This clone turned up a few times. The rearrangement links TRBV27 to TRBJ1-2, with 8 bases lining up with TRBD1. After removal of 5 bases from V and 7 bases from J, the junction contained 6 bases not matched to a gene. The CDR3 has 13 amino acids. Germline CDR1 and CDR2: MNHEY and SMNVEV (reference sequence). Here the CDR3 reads CASSPGQGAGYTF. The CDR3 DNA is TGTGCCAGCAGTCCAGGACAGGGCGCTGGCTACACCTTC.

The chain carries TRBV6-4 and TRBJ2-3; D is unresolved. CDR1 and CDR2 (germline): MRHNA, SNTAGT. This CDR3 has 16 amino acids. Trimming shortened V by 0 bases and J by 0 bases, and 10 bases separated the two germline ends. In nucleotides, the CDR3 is TGTGCCAGCAGTGACTCGAAGACTTATAGCACAGATACGCAGTATTTT. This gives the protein CASSDSKTYSTDTQYF.

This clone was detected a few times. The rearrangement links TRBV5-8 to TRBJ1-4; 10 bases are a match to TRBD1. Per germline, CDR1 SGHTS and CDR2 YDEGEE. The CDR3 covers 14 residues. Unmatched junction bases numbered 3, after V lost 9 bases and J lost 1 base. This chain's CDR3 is CANGQGVTNEKLFF. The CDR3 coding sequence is TGTGCCAACGGACAGGGGGTAACTAATGAAAAACTGTTTTTT. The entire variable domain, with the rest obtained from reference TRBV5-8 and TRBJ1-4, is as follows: EAGVTQSPTHLIKTRGQQATLRCSPISGHTSVYWYQQALGLGLQFLLWYDEGEERNRGNFPPRFSGRQFPNYSSELNVNALELEDSALYLCANGQGVTNEKLFFGSGTQLSVL.

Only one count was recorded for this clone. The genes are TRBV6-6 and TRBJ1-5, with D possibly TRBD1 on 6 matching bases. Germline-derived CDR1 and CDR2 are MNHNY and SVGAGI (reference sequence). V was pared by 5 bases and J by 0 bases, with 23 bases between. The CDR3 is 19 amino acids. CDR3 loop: CASSRGTPEGPYSNQPQHF. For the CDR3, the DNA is TGTGCCAGCAGTCGCGGGACACCCGAGGGTCCTTATAGCAATCAGCCCCAGCATTTT.

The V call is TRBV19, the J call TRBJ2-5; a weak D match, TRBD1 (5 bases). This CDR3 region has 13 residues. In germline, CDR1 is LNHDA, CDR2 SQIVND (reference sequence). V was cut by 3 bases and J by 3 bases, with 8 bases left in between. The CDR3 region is CASSIAQEETQYF. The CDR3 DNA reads TGTGCCAGTAGTATTGCACAGGAAGAGACCCAGTACTTC. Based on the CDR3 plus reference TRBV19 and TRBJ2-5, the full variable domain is DGGITQSPKYLFRKEGQNVTLSCEQNLNHDAMYWYRQDPGQGLRLIYYSQIVNDFQKGDIAEGYSVSREKKESFPLTVTSAQKNPTAFYLCASSIAQEETQYFGPGTRLLVL.

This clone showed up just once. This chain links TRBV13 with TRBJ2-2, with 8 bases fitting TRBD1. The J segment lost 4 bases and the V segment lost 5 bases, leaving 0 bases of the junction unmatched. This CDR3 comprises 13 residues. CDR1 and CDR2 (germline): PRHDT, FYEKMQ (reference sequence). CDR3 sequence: CASSDRGTGELFF. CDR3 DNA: TGTGCCAGCAGCGACAGGGGCACCGGGGAGCTGTTTTTT.

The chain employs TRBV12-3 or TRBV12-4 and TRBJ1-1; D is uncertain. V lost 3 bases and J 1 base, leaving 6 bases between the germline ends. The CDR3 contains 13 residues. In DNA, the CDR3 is TGTGCCAGCAGTTTCTCGGGGAACACTGAAGCTTTCTTT. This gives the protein CASSFSGNTEAFF.

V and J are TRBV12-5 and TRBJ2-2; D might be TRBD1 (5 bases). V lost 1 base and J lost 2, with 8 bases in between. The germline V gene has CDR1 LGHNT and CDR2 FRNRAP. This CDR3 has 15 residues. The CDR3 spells CASGLGQGNTGELFF. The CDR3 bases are TGTGCTAGTGGTTTGGGGCAGGGAAACACCGGGGAGCTGTTTTTT.

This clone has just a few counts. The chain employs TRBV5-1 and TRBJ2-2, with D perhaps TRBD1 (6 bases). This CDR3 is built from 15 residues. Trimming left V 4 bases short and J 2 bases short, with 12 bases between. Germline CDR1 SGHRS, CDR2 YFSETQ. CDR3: CASSARDINTGELFF. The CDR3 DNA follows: TGCGCCAGCAGCGCCCGGGACATAAACACCGGGGAGCTGTTTTTT.

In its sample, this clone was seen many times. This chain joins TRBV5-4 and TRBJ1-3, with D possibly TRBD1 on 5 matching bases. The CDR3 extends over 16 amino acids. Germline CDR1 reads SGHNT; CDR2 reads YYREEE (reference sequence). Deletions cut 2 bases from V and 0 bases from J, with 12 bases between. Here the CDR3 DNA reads TGTGCCAGCAGCTTCGCCGGGGACTCCTCTGGAAACACCATATATTTT. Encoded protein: CASSFAGDSSGNTIYF.

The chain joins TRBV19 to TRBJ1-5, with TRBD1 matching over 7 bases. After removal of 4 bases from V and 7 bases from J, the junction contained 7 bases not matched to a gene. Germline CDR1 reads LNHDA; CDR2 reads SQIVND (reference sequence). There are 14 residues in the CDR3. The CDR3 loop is CASSTRQGNQPQHF. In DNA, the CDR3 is TGTGCCAGTAGTACCCGACAGGGTAACCAGCCCCAGCATTTT.

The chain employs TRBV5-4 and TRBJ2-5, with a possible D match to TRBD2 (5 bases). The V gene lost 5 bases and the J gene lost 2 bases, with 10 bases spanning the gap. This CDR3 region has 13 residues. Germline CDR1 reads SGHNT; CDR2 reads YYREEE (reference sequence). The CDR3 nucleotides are TGTGCCAGCAGGGCCGGGGAGCAAGAGACCCAGTACTTC. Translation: CASRAGEQETQYF.

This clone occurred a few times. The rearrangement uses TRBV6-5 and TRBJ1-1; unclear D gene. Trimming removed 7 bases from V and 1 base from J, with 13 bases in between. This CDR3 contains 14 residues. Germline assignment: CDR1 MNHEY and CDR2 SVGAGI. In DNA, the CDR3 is TGTGCCAGCACGGGAAGACGGTGGAACACTGAAGCTTTCTTT. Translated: CASTGRRWNTEAFF.

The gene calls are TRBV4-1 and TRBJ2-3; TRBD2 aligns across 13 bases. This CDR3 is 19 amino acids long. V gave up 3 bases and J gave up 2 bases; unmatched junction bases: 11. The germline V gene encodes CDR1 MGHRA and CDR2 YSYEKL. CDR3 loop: CASSHPGLAGDSDTDTQYF. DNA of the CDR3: TGCGCCAGCAGCCACCCAGGACTAGCGGGGGACTCAGACACAGATACGCAGTATTTT.

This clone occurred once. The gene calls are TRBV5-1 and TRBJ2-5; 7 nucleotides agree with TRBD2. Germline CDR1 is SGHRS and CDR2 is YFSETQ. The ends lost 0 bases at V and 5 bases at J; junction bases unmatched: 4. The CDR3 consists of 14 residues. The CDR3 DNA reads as TGCGCCAGCAGCTTGGGGACTAGTCGGGAGACCCAGTACTTC. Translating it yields CASSLGTSRETQYF.